The 4 T cell receptor beta chains below come from one sample, sequenced in a study of T cells in Graves' hyperthyroidism and ophthalmopathy. Researchers took RNA transcripts and amplified the TCR beta CDR3 regions from them. The HTBI primer set was used in a first-round RT-PCR of the TCR CDR3. MiXCR was run by TCRdb on the multiplex PCR reads, yielding one entry per CDR3 protein. The sample carries about 150,000 distinct CDR3 sequences, 22% recorded once. The sequencing input was blood. Every receptor here comes from a woman aged 45-59 years with Graves' hyperthyroidism that later progressed to Graves' ophthalmopathy.

The chain uses TRBV28 and TRBJ2-3, with a weak D call TRBD2 (6 bases). CDR3 size: 15 residues. Trimming stripped 6 bases from V and 6 bases from J, with 19 bases between. From germline, CDR1 is MDHEN and CDR2 SYDVKM. Here the CDR3 reads CASRKKEGLGDTQYF. Here the CDR3 DNA reads TGTGCCAGCAGGAAAAAGGAGGGCCTGGGGGATACGCAGTATTTT. The variable domain in full, completed from reference TRBV28 and TRBJ2-3, reads DVKVTQSSRYLVKRTGEKVFLECVQDMDHENMFWYRQDPGLGLRLIYFSYDVKMKEKGDIPEGYSVSREKKERFSLILESASTNQTSMYLCASRKKEGLGDTQYFGPGTRLTVL.

This clonotype was picked up a small number of times. V and J are TRBV10-2 and TRBJ1-6; 8 bases fit TRBD1. Per germline, CDR1 WSHSY and CDR2 SAAADI. The CDR3 extends over 15 amino acids. Trimming removed 6 bases from V and 6 bases from J; junction bases left unmatched: 7. This chain's CDR3 is CASRSGGLANSPLHF. DNA of the CDR3: TGCGCCAGCAGATCAGGGGGCCTAGCTAATTCACCCCTCCACTTT.

This clonotype showed up many times. This chain joins TRBV5-1 and TRBJ2-3; 13 nucleotides line up with TRBD2. Germline V gene sequence: CDR1 SGHRS, CDR2 YFSETQ. This CDR3 has 16 residues. Trimming at V came to 3 bases and at J to 1 base, leaving 2 bases not matched to a gene. This CDR3 is CASSSGTSGGTDTQYF. The CDR3 region has the DNA TGCGCCAGCAGCTCCGGGACTAGCGGGGGCACAGATACGCAGTATTTT.

The table lists this clonotype with a few counts. An end of the junction does not agree with germline; a read error may underlie this. J is TRBJ1-2 and V is TRBV3-1, with unresolved D. Germline assignment: CDR1 LGHDT and CDR2 YNNKEL (reference sequence). The CDR3 sequence is 14 residues long. The CDR3 sequence is CASSQEGNLYGYTF. The CDR3, as DNA: TGCGCCAGCAGCCAAGAGGGAAACCTCTATGGCTACACCTTC.